The sequence of this T cell receptor (beta chain) was determined in a study of blood T cell repertoires in COVID-19. Study background: In each case, the material was cDNA or gDNA derived from T cells, B-cell-depleted T cells, or PBMCs.

The CDR3 totals 14 residues. CDR1 and CDR2 (germline): KGHDR, SFDVKD. The V gene end was trimmed by 4 bases and the J gene end by 5 bases; junction bases not matched to a gene: 4. Data came from immunoSEQ multiplex PCR; TCRdb stores just in-frame clones and leaves some out. The sample contains tens of thousands of clones, almost 90% of which appear only once. This clonotype was sampled from a woman aged 80 or over with active or convalescent COVID-19. V usage is TRBV24-1 and J usage is TRBJ2-7, with 10 bases fitting TRBD2. The specimen was peripheral blood. The CDR3: CATSEASGSNEQYF. The CDR3 nucleotides read TGTGCCACCAGTGAGGCTAGCGGGAGCAACGAGCAGTACTTC.